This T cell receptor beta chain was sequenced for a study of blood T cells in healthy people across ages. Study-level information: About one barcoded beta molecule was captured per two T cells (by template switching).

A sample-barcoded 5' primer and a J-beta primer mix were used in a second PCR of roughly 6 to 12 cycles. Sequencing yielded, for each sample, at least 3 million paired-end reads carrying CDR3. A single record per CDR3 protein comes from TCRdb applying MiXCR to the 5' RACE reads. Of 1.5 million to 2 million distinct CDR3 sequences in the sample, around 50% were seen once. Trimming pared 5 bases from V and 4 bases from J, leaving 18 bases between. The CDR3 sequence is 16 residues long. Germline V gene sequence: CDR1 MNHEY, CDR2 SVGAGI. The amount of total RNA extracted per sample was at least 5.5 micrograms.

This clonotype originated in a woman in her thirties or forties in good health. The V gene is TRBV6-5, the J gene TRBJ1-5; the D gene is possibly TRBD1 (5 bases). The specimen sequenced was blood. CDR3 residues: CASSPGLLLGNQPQHF. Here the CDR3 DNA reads TGTGCCAGCAGTCCGGGACTCCTCCTGGGTAATCAGCCCCAGCATTTT.